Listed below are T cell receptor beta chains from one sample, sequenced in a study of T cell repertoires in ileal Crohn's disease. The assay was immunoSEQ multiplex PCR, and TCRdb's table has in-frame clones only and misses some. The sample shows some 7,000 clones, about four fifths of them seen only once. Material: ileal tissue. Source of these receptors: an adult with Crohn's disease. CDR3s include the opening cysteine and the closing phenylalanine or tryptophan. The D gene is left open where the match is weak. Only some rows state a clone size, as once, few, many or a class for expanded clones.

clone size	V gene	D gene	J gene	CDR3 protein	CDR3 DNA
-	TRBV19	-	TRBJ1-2	CASRPEITSNGYTF	TGTGCCAGTAGGCCGGAGATCACGTCGAATGGCTACACCTTC
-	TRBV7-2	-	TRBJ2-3	CASSYTDTQYF	TGTGCCAGCAGCTACACAGATACGCAGTATTTT
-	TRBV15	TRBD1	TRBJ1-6	CATSFRTGAVDSPLHF	TGTGCCACCAGCTTCCGGACAGGGGCAGTGGATTCACCCCTCCACTTT
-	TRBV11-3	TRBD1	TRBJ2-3	CASRDRGHSDTQYF	TGTGCCAGCAGGGACAGGGGGCATTCAGATACGCAGTATTTT
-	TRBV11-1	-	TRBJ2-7	CASSYGRDEQYF	TGTGCCAGCAGCTATGGGCGGGACGAGCAGTACTTC
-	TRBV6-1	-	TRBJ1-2	CASSHSGSGGYTF	TGTGCCAGCAGTCATAGTGGTTCGGGTGGCTACACCTTC
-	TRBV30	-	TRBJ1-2	CAWNLANYGYTF	TGTGCCTGGAATCTTGCTAACTATGGCTACACCTTC
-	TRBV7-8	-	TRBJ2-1	CASRFGGVSYNEQFF	TGTGCCAGCAGATTCGGCGGGGTCTCCTACAATGAGCAGTTCTTC
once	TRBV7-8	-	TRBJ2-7	CASSPKKGAEQYF	TGTGCCAGCAGCCCTAAGAAAGGGGCCGAGCAGTACTTC
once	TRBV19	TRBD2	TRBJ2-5	CASSIMTSGKETQYF	TGTGCCAGTAGTATAATGACTAGCGGGAAAGAGACCCAGTACTTC
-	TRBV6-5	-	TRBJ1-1	CASTNARRGFPEAFF	TGTGCCAGCACCAACGCGCGGCGGGGATTCCCTGAAGCTTTCTTT
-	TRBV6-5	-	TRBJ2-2	CASSLGVNTGELFF	TGTGCCAGCAGTTTAGGAGTCAACACCGGGGAGCTGTTTTTT
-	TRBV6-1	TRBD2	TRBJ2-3	CASSLAGGKDTQYF	TGTGCCAGCAGTCTAGCGGGGGGCAAAGATACGCAGTATTTT
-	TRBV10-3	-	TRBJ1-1	CAITLGANTEAFF	TGTGCCATCACCCTGGGGGCTAACACTGAAGCTTTCTTT
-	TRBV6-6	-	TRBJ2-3	CASSTPSGADTQYF	TGTGCCAGCAGTACACCCTCAGGAGCAGATACGCAGTATTTT
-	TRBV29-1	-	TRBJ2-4	CSVGSLRANIQYF	TGCAGCGTTGGATCTCTCAGGGCAAACATTCAGTACTTC
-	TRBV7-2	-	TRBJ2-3	CASSYRGLFTDTQYF	TGTGCCAGCAGTTACAGGGGACTATTCACAGATACGCAGTATTTT
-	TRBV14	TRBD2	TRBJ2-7	CASSQTRTSGYLGQYF	TGTGCCAGCAGTCAAACGAGAACTAGCGGATACCTCGGGCAGTACTTC
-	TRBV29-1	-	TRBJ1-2	CSVTQWYGYTF	TGCAGCGTCACACAGTGGTATGGCTACACCTTC
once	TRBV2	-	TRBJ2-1	CASRGQAQTGGHNEQFF	TGTGCCAGCAGGGGACAGGCGCAAACGGGGGGGCACAATGAGCAGTTCTTC
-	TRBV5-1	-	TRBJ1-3	CASSFGRNPGTGNTIYF	TGCGCCAGCAGCTTCGGACGGAACCCAGGTACGGGAAACACCATATATTTT
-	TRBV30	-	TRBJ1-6	CAWRVLSYNSPLHF	TGTGCCTGGAGGGTCCTTTCCTATAATTCACCCCTCCACTTT
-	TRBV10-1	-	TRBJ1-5	CAIYRTYSNQPQHF	TGCGCCATCTACCGGACCTATAGCAATCAGCCCCAGCATTTT
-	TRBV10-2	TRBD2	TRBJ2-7	CASSPTSGGANEQYF	TGCGCCAGCAGCCCGACTAGCGGGGGGGCCAACGAGCAGTACTTC
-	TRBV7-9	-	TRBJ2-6	CASSEGGLGGANVLTF	TGTGCCAGCAGCGAGGGGGGGCTCGGTGGGGCCAACGTCCTGACTTTC
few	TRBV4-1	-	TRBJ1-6	CASSHPGDYSPLHF	TGCGCCAGCAGCCACCCCGGGGACTATTCACCCCTCCACTTT
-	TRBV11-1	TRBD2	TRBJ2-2	CASSSTAGAGELFF	TGTGCCAGCAGCTCAACGGCGGGGGCCGGGGAGCTGTTTTTT
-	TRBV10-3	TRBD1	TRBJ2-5	CATRQGPQETQYF	TGTGCCACCCGACAGGGCCCCCAAGAGACCCAGTACTTC
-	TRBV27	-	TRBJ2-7	CASSWGPRADYEQYF	TGTGCCAGCAGTTGGGGGCCGCGGGCGGACTACGAGCAGTACTTC
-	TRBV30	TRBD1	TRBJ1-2	CAWGQGHGYTF	TGTGCCTGGGGACAGGGCCATGGCTACACCTTC
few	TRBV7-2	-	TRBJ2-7	CASSPRGRRLYEQYF	TGTGCCAGCAGCCCAAGGGGCAGACGGCTGTACGAGCAGTACTTC
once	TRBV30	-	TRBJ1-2	CAWSVGGDDGYTF	TGTGCCTGGAGTGTAGGGGGGGATGATGGCTACACCTTC
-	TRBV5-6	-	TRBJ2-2	CASSWVPPNTGELFF	TGTGCCAGCAGCTGGGTGCCTCCGAACACCGGGGAGCTGTTTTTT
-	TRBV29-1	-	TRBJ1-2	CSVGGGYTF	TGCAGCGTTGGAGGGGGCTACACCTTC
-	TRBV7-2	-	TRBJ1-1	CASSARLGRVGNTEAFF	TGTGCCAGCAGCGCCCGACTGGGCCGAGTTGGGAACACTGAAGCTTTCTTT
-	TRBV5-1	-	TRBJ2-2	CASSGRTGTPRGRGLTGELFF	TGCGCCAGCAGCGGCCGGACAGGCACCCCCCGGGGGCGGGGGTTGACCGGGGAGCTGTTTTTT
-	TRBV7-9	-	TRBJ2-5	CASSLPVGQETQYF	TGTGCCAGCAGCTTACCCGTAGGACAAGAGACCCAGTACTTC
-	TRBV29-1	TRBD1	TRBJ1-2	CSAQRQGARYGYTF	TGCAGCGCCCAACGACAGGGGGCTAGGTATGGCTACACCTTC
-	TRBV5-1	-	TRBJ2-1	CASSHSDIYNEQFF	TGCGCCAGCAGCCATTCGGACATTTACAATGAGCAGTTCTTC
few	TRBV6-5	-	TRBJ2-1	CASSYGLYTYNEQFF	TGTGCCAGCAGTTACGGTCTCTATACCTACAATGAGCAGTTCTTC
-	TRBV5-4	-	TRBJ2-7	CASSLGAQGGEQYF	TGTGCCAGCAGCTTGGGGGCACAGGGTGGGGAGCAGTACTTC
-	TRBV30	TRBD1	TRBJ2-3	CAWEGARDTQYF	TGTGCCTGGGAGGGGGCAAGGGATACGCAGTATTTT
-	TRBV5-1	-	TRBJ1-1	CASSPNRRPGLNTEAFF	TGCGCCAGCAGCCCCAATAGAAGACCGGGCCTCAACACTGAAGCTTTCTTT
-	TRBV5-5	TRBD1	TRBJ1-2	CASSAGTGAYGYTF	TGTGCCAGCAGCGCCGGGACAGGGGCCTATGGCTACACCTTC
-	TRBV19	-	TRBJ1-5	CASNIPVAVPHQPQHF	TGTGCCAGTAATATTCCCGTCGCTGTCCCCCATCAGCCCCAGCATTTT
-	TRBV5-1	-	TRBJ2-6	CASSLEGIGANVLTF	TGCGCCAGCAGCTTGGAAGGGATCGGGGCCAACGTCCTGACTTTC
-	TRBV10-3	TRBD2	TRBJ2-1	CAISESRGGINEQFF	TGTGCCATCAGTGAGTCGCGGGGGGGAATCAATGAGCAGTTCTTC
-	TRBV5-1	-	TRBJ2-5	CASSFAGGMVETQYF	TGCGCCAGCAGCTTCGCTGGAGGGATGGTGGAGACCCAGTACTTC
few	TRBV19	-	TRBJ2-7	CASSQLVGYEQYF	TGTGCCAGTAGCCAACTAGTGGGGTACGAGCAGTACTTC
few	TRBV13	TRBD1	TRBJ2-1	CASSLTGRSYNEQFF	TGTGCCAGCAGCTTGACAGGGCGATCCTACAATGAGCAGTTCTTC
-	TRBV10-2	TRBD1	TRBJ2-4	CASAKGTGGSAKNIQYF	TGCGCCAGCGCGAAAGGGACAGGGGGCTCAGCCAAAAACATTCAGTACTTC
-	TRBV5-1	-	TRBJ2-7	CASSFGPGKNSYEQYF	-
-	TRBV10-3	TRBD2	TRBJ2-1	CATTGTSGTNEQFF	TGTGCCACAACCGGGACTAGCGGTACCAATGAGCAGTTCTTC
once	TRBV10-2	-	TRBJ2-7	CASSLSYEQYF	TGCGCCAGCAGTCTTTCCTACGAGCAGTACTTC
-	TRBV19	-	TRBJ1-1	CASSILSQGRAEAFF	TGTGCCAGTAGTATTCTCTCACAGGGCAGGGCTGAAGCTTTCTTT